This TCR beta chain was retrieved from a study of control samples from healthy donors and cancer patients. CDR3 size: 15 residues. Germline V gives CDR1 SGHNT, CDR2 YENEEA. V lost 5 bases, J lost 4 bases, and 7 bases stayed unmatched. TCRdb's table, derived via immunoSEQ multiplex PCR, lists solely in-frame clones and lacks some. Here the sample spans about 47,000 clones, roughly 80% being singletons. This chain uses TRBV11-3 with TRBJ2-3; TRBD2 matches at 9 bases. This TCR came from a man aged 65 to 85 in good health. Sample: blood. The CDR3 region has the DNA TGTGCCAGCAGCACCGTCAGCGGGGGGCCAGATACGCAGTATTTT. As protein: CASSTVSGGPDTQYF.